This record covers a single T cell receptor beta chain. These data come from a study of T cell clonotyping in hematopoietic cell transplantation. CDR1 and CDR2 from the germline V gene are GTSNPN and SVGIG (reference sequence). This CDR3 spans 13 amino acids. V was trimmed by 5 bases and J by 6 bases, leaving 16 bases between them. The table came from immunoSEQ multiplex PCR; TCRdb's copy has only in-frame clones and leaves some out. The profile shows about 4,400 clones, roughly 20% of them singletons. The rearrangement joins TRBV30 to TRBJ1-1; D might be TRBD1 (6 bases). The sequence came from a male patient aged 18 to 29 who had an allogeneic stem cell transplant, so the T cells may come from the graft donor. Some clones in this sample may be carry-over from other donors' samples. The sample in question was PBMCs, obtained 180 days after allogeneic stem cell transplant. CDR3 nucleotides: TGTGCCTGGGACTCTCACAGGGACGCTGAAGCTTTCTTT. Encoded protein: CAWDSHRDAEAFF.